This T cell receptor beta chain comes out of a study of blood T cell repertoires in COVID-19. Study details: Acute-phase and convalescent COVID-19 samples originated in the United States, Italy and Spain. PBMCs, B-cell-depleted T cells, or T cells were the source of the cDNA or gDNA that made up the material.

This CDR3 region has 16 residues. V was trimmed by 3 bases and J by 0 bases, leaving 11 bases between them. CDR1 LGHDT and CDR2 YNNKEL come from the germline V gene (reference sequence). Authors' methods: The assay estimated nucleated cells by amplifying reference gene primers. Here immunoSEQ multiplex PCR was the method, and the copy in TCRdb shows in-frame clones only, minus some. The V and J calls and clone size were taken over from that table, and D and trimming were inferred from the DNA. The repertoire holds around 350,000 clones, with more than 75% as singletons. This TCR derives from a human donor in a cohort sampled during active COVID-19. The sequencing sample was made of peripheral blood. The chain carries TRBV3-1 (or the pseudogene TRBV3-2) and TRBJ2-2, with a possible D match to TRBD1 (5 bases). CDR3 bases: TGTGCCAGCAGCCAGGGCAGGGAAACGAACACCGGGGAGCTGTTTTTT. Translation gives CASSQGRETNTGELFF.